This record looks at one T cell receptor (beta chain) sequence and its context. The record originates from a study of blood T cell repertoires in COVID-19. Produced via immunoSEQ multiplex PCR; TCRdb's table is partial and in-frame only. The data show approximately 240,000 clones, with around 82% seen just once and 2% to 2.5% held by the top ten. Germline V gives CDR1 MNHNS, CDR2 SASEGT. CDR3 size: 16 residues. V gave up 0 bases and J gave up 7 bases; unmatched junction bases: 12. The chain combines TRBV6-1 with TRBJ2-7; 7 nucleotides line up with TRBD2. Sequencing was performed on peripheral blood. This sequence was found in a woman aged 60 to 75 with acute or convalescent COVID-19. CDR3 nucleotides: TGTGCCAGCAGTGAAGCCCGACTAGCACGGGATAGGGAGCAGTACTTC. Residues: CASSEARLARDREQYF.